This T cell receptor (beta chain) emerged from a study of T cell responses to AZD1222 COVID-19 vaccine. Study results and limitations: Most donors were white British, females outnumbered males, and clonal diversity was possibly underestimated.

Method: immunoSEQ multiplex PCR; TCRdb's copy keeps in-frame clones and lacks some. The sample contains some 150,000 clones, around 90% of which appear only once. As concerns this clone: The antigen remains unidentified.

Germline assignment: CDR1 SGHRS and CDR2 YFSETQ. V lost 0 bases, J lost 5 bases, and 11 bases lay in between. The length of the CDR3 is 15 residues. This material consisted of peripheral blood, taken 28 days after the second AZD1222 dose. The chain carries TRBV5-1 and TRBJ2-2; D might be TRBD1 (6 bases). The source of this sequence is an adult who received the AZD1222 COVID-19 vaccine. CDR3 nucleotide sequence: TGCGCCAGCAGCTTGGTCAGGGGACGAACCGGGGAGCTGTTTTTT. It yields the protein CASSLVRGRTGELFF.